This TCR beta chain was sequenced for a study of T cells after yellow fever vaccination. Turning to the study itself: It was SMART-Seq v4 Ultra Low Input that prepared the fractions with low cell numbers. Study-level points and caveats: Subsequent to the booster, the majority of primary-vaccination clones reappeared (around 96% CD4, about 90% CD8). Peaking faster, on day 5 versus 15, the secondary response was nonetheless weaker.

There are many counts of this clonotype. Its specificity is unknown. Trimming pared 4 bases from V and 1 base from J, leaving 17 bases between. Germline V lookup: CDR1 MNHEY, CDR2 SMNVEV (reference sequence). This CDR3 has 17 residues. Using its own MiXCR run on the 5' RACE reads, TCRdb lists one record per CDR3 protein. The top ten hold around half of the sample, which has 25,000 to 35,000 distinct CDR3 sequences, 3.5% to 5% seen once. The genes are TRBV27 and TRBJ2-4; maybe TRBD1 (6 bases). Sequencing used CD8+ T cells sorted from PBMCs, obtained 5 days after the yellow fever booster vaccination. The sequence came from a man under 40 who received the YFV17D yellow fever vaccine. The CDR3 DNA is TGTGCCAGCAGTTCTCTCTCAGGGGCAGAGGCCAAAAACATTCAGTACTTC. Its protein product is CASSSLSGAEAKNIQYF.